The 9 T cell receptor beta chains below all came from one sample that was sequenced in a study of glioma-infiltrating T cells after dendritic cell vaccination. Time point here: after dendritic cell vaccination, including at tumor progression/relapse. Profiling relied on immunoSEQ multiplex PCR, and the TCRdb table lists in-frame clones only, not all of them. The sample has 75,000 to 85,000 clones, 80% to 90% seen once. The material was blood, obtained after dendritic cell vaccination. The source of these receptors is a human donor with glioblastoma.

In the case of this clone: At one end the junction does not follow the germline gene, possibly because of a read error. This chain uses TRBV4-2 with TRBJ2-3; D is perhaps TRBD2 (6 bases). CDR1 and CDR2 from the germline V gene are LGHNA and YNFKEQ. The CDR3 loop spans 16 amino acids. The CDR3 nucleotides are TGTGCCAGCAACCAACCCCCGTGGGGGGTCACAGATACGCAGTATTTT. Translation: CASNQPPWGVTDTQYF.

In its sample, this clone was seen a few times. The chain is built from TRBV5-3 and TRBJ2-7, with D possibly matching TRBD1 (5 bases). TRBV5-3 belongs to the ORF category, with a function that is uncertain. Trimming left V 0 bases short and J 2 bases short, with 15 bases between. The length of the CDR3 is 16 residues. CDR3 protein: CARSLARVRVAYEQYF. In nucleotides, the CDR3 is TGTGCCAGAAGCTTGGCACGAGTCAGGGTGGCCTACGAGCAGTACTTC.

The chain links TRBV6-1 to TRBJ2-2; D may be TRBD1 (6 bases). Germline V gene sequence: CDR1 MNHNS, CDR2 SASEGT. V shed 5 bases and J shed 7 bases, with 14 bases lying between them. CDR3 length: 14 residues. The CDR3, as DNA: TGTGCCAGCAGTCCACAGGGATCAGGCGGGGAGCTGTTTTTT. It specifies CASSPQGSGGELFF.

This chain links TRBV13 with TRBJ1-2; D is unresolved. The ends were cut back, 5 bases at V and 0 bases at J, with 22 bases in the middle. CDR1 PRHDT and CDR2 FYEKMQ come from the germline V gene (reference sequence). The CDR3 has 18 residues. In DNA form, the CDR3 reads TGTGCCAGCAGCGCTCCCGAGGGCCAAGGTAATACTAACTATGGCTACACCTTC. It specifies CASSAPEGQGNTNYGYTF.

Only one count was recorded for this clone. The chain uses TRBV19 and TRBJ1-1, with TRBD1 matching over 9 bases. V shed 6 bases and J 2 bases; nucleotides not matched to a gene: 7. CDR1 is LNHDA and CDR2 is SQIVND in the germline V gene (reference sequence). The CDR3 has 15 residues. The CDR3 DNA is TGTGCCAGTAGCCCCGGGACAGGGTATAACACTGAAGCTTTCTTT. It encodes CASSPGTGYNTEAFF.

The CDR3 nucleotides are TGTGCCAGCAGGCGGCGGGACCAAGAAGCTTTCTTT. The encoded protein is CASRRRDQEAFF. The genes are TRBV6-6 and TRBJ1-1, with D possibly matching TRBD1 (5 bases). Germline V CDR1 and CDR2: MNHNY, SVGAGI (reference sequence). The CDR3 has 12 residues. The V and J ends lost 6 bases and 8 bases respectively, with 13 bases between them.

The chain recombines TRBV11-3 with TRBJ2-1; D may be TRBD2 (7 bases). Trimming took off 4 bases at V and 9 bases at J, with 13 bases between the two ends. Germline values: CDR1 SGHNT, CDR2 YENEEA. The CDR3 is 13 amino acids. CDR3 sequence (DNA): TGTGCCAGCAGCTCCGGGGGGCAATTTGAGCAGTTCTTC. It translates to CASSSGGQFEQFF.

The chain has TRBV4-3 and TRBJ2-6, with a weak D call TRBD1 (6 bases). This CDR3 comprises 19 residues. V was pared by 0 bases and J by 0 bases, with 15 bases between. The germline V gene encodes CDR1 LGHNA and CDR2 YSLEER. CDR3 protein: CASSQDPAGVSSGANVLTF. The CDR3 region has the DNA TGCGCCAGCAGCCAAGATCCCGCAGGGGTAAGCTCTGGGGCCAACGTCCTGACTTTC.

This clone showed up just a few times. The chain couples TRBV11-3 to TRBJ2-2; the match to TRBD2 covers 15 bases. V trimming: 5 bases; J trimming: 5 bases; junction bases outside the gene matches: 3. Germline V lookup: CDR1 SGHNT, CDR2 YENEEA. CDR3 length equals 16 residues. This chain's CDR3 is CASSGTSGRWTGELFF. Written as DNA, the CDR3 is TGTGCCAGCAGCGGGACTAGCGGGAGGTGGACCGGGGAGCTGTTTTTT. Filled out from reference TRBV11-3 and TRBJ2-2, the complete variable domain reads EAGVVQSPRYKIIEKKQPVAFWCNPISGHNTLYWYLQNLGQGPELLIRYENEEAVDDSQLPKDRFSAERLKGVDSTLKIQPAELGDSAVYLCASSGTSGRWTGELFFGEGSRLTVL.